This record covers a single T cell receptor (beta chain). Some clones are missing from TCRdb's copy, which holds only in-frame ones; the method was immunoSEQ multiplex PCR. The table includes over 200,000 clones, around four fifths detected once. The data were obtained in a study of blood T cell repertoires in COVID-19. Germline V CDR1 and CDR2: KGHSH, LQKENI. CDR3 length: 13 residues. V was trimmed by 3 bases and J by 6 bases, leaving 12 bases between them. Source material: peripheral blood. The TCR comes from a man at least 80 years old with acute or convalescent COVID-19. V gene TRBV18 combines with J gene TRBJ2-7; no clear D. This CDR3 is CASSPTGFSEQYF. The CDR3 DNA is TGTGCCAGCTCACCGACCGGGTTCTCCGAGCAGTACTTC.